Reported below is one T cell receptor beta chain. Its antigen is not identified. The sample comes from a study of shared clonotypes between healthy human individuals. Study details: CD4 naive cells filled three plates per donor, CD4 memory three, CD8 naive two and CD8 memory one. Study results and limitations: The donor pool, a small one, limited the genetic and exposure-history diversity represented. Compared with clonotypes that all four donors shared, non-shared clonotypes had lower generation probabilities. Despite large depth, rarefaction showed incomplete sorted-subset sequencing.

V shed 9 bases, J shed 4 bases, and the junction held 4 bases outside the gene matches. The CDR3 loop spans 14 amino acids. CDR1 MDHEN and CDR2 SYDVKM come from the germline V gene. Measured with immunoSEQ multiplex PCR; TCRdb has only the in-frame clones, and not every one. The sample has fewer than 3 million clones; about 90% are singletons. The specimen sequenced was naive CD4+ T cells from PBMCs. Subset given: CD45RA+ positively selected. The V and J genes are TRBV28 and TRBJ2-1; 12 nucleotides agree with TRBD2. The clonotype originates from a man younger than 35 in good health. Some clones in this sample may be carry-over from other donors' samples. The CDR3: CASKTSGSYNEQFF. The CDR3 coding sequence is TGTGCCAGTAAGACTAGCGGGAGTTACAATGAGCAGTTCTTC. The whole variable domain, filled in from reference TRBV28 and TRBJ2-1, reads DVKVTQSSRYLVKRTGEKVFLECVQDMDHENMFWYRQDPGLGLRLIYFSYDVKMKEKGDIPEGYSVSREKKERFSLILESASTNQTSMYLCASKTSGSYNEQFFGPGTRLTVL.